This record covers a single T cell receptor (beta chain). As processed by the authors: Amplification from reference gene primers served as the basis for estimated nucleated cell counts. Produced via immunoSEQ multiplex PCR; TCRdb's table is partial and in-frame only. Clone size and V and J calls were adopted from that table, with D and trimming inferred from the DNA. The sample records just over 50,000 clones, roughly 87% being singletons. The data are from a study of blood T cell repertoires in COVID-19. Study-wide context: Spain, Italy and the United States supplied samples that represented acute and convalescent COVID-19. The cDNA or gDNA used as material had been derived from T cells, B-cell-depleted T cells, or PBMCs.

This CDR3 comprises 14 residues. Per the germline V gene, CDR1 is MNHEY and CDR2 is SVGAGI. The trim removed 7 bases at V and 0 bases at J, leaving 2 bases unmatched. This receptor was taken from a human donor with active COVID-19. The donor label of this sample is uncertain. The sample taken for sequencing was peripheral blood. The V and J genes are TRBV6-5 and TRBJ1-4, with 7 bases identical to TRBD1. The DNA for the CDR3 is TGTGCCAGCACTCAGGGGGCAACTAATGAAAAACTGTTTTTT. Translation gives CASTQGATNEKLFF.